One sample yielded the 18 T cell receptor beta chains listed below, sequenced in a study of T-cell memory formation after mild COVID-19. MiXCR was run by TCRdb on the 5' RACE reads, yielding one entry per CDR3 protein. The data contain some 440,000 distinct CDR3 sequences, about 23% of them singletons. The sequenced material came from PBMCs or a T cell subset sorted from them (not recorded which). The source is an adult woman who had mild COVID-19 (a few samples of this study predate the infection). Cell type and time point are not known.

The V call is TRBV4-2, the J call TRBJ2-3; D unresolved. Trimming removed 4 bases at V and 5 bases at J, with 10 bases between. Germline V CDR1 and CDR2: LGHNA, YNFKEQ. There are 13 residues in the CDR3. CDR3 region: CASSPWSGDTQYF. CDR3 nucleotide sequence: TGTGCCAGCAGCCCCTGGAGTGGAGATACGCAGTATTTT.

The DNA for the CDR3 is TGCGCCAGCAGCAGCTCGACTAGCGGGGCTCAAGAGACCCAGTACTTC. Its translation: CASSSSTSGAQETQYF. The chain links TRBV5-1 to TRBJ2-5; 11 bases align to TRBD2. After removal of 4 bases from V and 2 bases from J, the junction contained 7 bases not matched to a gene. CDR3 length: 16 residues. Per the germline V gene, CDR1 is SGHRS and CDR2 is YFSETQ. The full variable domain, its missing parts supplied by reference TRBV5-1 and TRBJ2-5, is KAGVTQTPRYLIKTRGQQVTLSCSPISGHRSVSWYQQTPGQGLQFLFEYFSETQRNKGNFPGRFSGRQFSNSRSEMNVSTLELGDSALYLCASSSSTSGAQETQYFGPGTRLLVL.

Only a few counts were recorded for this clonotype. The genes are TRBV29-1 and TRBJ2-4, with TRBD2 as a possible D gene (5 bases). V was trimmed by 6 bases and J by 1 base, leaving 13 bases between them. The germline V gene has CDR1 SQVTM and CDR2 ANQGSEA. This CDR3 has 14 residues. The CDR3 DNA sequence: TGCAGCGTGACCCCACCGGGGGCCAAAAACATTCAGTACTTC. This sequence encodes CSVTPPGAKNIQYF.

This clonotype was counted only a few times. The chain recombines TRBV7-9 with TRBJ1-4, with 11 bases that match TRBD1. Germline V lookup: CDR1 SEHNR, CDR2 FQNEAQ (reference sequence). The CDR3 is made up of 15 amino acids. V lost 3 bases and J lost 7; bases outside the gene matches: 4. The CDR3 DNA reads TGTGCCAGCAGCTTGACCGGGACAGGGGGTGAAAAACTGTTTTTT. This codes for CASSLTGTGGEKLFF.

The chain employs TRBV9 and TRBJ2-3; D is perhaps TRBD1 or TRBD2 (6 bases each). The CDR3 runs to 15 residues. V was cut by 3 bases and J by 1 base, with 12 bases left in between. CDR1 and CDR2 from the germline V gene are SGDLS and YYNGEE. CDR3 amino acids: CASSGGRGRTDTQYF. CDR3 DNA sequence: TGTGCCAGCAGCGGGGGGCGGGGACGCACAGATACGCAGTATTTT. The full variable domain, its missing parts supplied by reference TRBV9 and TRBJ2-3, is DSGVTQTPKHLITATGQRVTLRCSPRSGDLSVYWYQQSLDQGLQFLIQYYNGEERAKGNILERFSAQQFPDLHSELNLSSLELGDSALYFCASSGGRGRTDTQYFGPGTRLTVL.

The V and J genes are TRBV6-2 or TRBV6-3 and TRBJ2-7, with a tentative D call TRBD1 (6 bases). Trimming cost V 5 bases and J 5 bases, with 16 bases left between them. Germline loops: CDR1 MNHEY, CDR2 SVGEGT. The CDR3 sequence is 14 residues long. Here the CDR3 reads CASSLTGSRNEQYF. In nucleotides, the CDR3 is TGTGCCAGCAGTCTAACAGGGAGTCGGAACGAGCAGTACTTC.

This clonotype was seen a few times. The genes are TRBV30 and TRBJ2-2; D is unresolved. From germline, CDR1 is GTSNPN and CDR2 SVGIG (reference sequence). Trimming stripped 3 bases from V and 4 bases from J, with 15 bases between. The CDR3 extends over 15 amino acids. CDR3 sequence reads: CAWSIGSWVTGELFF. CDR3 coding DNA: TGTGCCTGGAGCATTGGTAGTTGGGTCACCGGGGAGCTGTTTTTT.

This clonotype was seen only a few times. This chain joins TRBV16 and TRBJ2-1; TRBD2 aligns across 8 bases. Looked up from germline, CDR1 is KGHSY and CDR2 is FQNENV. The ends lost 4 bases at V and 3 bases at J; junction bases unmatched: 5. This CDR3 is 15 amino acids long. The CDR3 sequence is CASSPIGGVYNEQFF. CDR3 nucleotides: TGTGCCAGCAGCCCCATCGGGGGGGTCTACAATGAGCAGTTCTTC.

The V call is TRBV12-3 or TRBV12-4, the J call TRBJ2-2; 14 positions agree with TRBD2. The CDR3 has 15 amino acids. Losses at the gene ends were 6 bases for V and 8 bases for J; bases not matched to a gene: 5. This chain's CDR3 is CASSIGLAGGGELFF. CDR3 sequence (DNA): TGTGCCAGCAGCATAGGACTAGCGGGAGGAGGGGAGCTGTTTTTT.

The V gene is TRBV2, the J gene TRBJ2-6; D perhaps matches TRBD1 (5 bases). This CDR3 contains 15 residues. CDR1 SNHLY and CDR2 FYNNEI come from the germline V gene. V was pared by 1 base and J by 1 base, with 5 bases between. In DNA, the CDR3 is TGTGCCAGCAGTGAAGAGGGGTCTGGGGCCAACGTCCTGACTTTC. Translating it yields CASSEEGSGANVLTF.

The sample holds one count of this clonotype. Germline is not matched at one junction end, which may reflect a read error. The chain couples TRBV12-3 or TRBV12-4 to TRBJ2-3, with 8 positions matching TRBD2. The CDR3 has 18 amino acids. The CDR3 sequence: CASSLARTSGGKTATQYF. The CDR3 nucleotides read TGTGCCAGCAGTTTAGCGCGTACTAGCGGTGGCAAAACAGCTACGCAGTATTTT.

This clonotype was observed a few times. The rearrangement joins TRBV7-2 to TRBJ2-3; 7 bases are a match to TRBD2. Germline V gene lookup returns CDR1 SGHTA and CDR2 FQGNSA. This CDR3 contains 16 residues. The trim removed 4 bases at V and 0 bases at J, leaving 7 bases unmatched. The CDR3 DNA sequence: TGTGCCAGCAGCTATATAAGCGGGGCTAGCACAGATACGCAGTATTTT. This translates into CASSYISGASTDTQYF.

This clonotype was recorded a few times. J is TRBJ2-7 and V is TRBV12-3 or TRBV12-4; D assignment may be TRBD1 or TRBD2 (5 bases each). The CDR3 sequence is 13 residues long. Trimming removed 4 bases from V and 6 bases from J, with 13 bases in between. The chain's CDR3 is CASSSLIGGEQYF. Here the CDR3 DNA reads TGTGCCAGCAGTTCCCTGATTGGGGGCGAGCAGTACTTC.

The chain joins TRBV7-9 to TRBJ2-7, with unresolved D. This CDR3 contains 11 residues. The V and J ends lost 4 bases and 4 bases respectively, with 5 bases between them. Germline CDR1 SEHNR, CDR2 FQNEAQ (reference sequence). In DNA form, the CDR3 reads TGTGCCAGCAGCTGGAATTACGAGCAGTACTTC. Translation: CASSWNYEQYF.

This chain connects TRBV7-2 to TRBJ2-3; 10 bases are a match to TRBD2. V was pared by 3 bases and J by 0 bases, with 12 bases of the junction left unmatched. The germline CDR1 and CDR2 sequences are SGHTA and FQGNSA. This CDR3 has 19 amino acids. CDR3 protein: CASSFPASGSGFSTDTQYF. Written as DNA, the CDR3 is TGTGCCAGCAGCTTCCCCGCTAGCGGGAGTGGATTTAGCACAGATACGCAGTATTTT.

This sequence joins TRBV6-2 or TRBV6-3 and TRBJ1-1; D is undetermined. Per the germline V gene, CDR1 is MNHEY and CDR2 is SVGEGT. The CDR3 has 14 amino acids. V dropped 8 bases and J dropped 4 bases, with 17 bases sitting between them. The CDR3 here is CASQELSPGTEAFF. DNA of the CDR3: TGTGCCAGCCAAGAGCTTTCCCCCGGCACTGAAGCTTTCTTT.

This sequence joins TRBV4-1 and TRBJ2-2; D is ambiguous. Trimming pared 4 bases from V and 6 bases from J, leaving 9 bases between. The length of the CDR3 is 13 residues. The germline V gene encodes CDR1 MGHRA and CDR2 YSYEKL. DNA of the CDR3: TGCGCCAGCAGCCCGACACTATCCGGGGAGCTGTTTTTT. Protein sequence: CASSPTLSGELFF.

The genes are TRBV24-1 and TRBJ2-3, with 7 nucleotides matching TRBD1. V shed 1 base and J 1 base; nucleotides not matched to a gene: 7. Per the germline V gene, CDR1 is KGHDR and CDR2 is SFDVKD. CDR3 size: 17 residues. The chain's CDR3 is CATSDFVRQGGTDTQYF. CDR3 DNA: TGTGCCACCAGTGATTTTGTTCGACAGGGAGGCACAGATACGCAGTATTTT.